The rows below give T cell receptor beta chains drawn from one sample of a study of response to subunit inactivated influenza vaccine. MiXCR, run by TCRdb on the RT-PCR reads, gives a single entry per CDR3 protein. The repertoire includes approximately 530,000 distinct CDR3 sequences, under 9% of them detected once, and around 13% sits in the top ten. The sample in question was PBMCs from blood, obtained around 25 months after vaccination. Source of these receptors: a man between 45 and 75 years old who received an inactivated influenza vaccine. Each CDR3 is given with its conserved first and last residue. Fields, in order: CDR3 length, D gene, clone size, J gene, V gene, CDR3 protein, CDR3 DNA. D genes are given only for firm matches. The size entry is marked missing in some rows and otherwise reads once, few, many or a size class.

16	TRBD1	many	TRBJ2-3	TRBV12-3/TRBV12-4	CASSIYLQGFGDTQYF	TGTGCCAGCAGTATCTACCTACAGGGGTTTGGAGATACGCAGTATTTT
14	TRBD1	-	TRBJ1-4	TRBV6-1	CASRKGAANEKLFF	TGTGCCAGCAGGAAGGGGGCGGCTAATGAAAAACTGTTTTTT
15	-	-	TRBJ2-1	TRBV7-9	CASSFQGGLNNEQFF	TGTGCCAGCAGCTTTCAGGGAGGTCTGAACAATGAGCAGTTCTTC
13	-	-	TRBJ1-3	TRBV20-1	CSARSLRGNTIYF	TGCAGTGCCAGGTCCCTGAGGGGAAACACCATATATTTT
14	-	few	TRBJ2-3	TRBV5-1	CALTNSLQEDTQYF	TGCGCCCTAACCAATTCCCTGCAAGAAGATACGCAGTATTTT
14	TRBD1	many	TRBJ2-1	TRBV14	CASRGGQGSNEQFF	TGTGCCAGCAGAGGGGGACAGGGTAGCAATGAGCAGTTCTTC
15	-	many	TRBJ2-7	TRBV28	CASSPRYSLNYEQYF	TGTGCCAGCAGTCCGCGATATTCCCTCAACTACGAGCAGTACTTC
19	-	-	TRBJ1-4	TRBV7-2	CASSLALGGAPQFNEKLFF	TGTGCCAGCAGCTTAGCGCTGGGGGGGGCGCCTCAGTTTAATGAAAAACTGTTTTTT
14	-	few	TRBJ2-2	TRBV12-5	CASGLVIFGGELFF	TGTGCTAGTGGTTTGGTAATCTTTGGCGGGGAGCTGTTTTTT
13	-	many	TRBJ1-6	TRBV10-3	CATGQSPGSPLHF	TGTGCCACCGGACAGAGCCCGGGATCACCCCTCCACTTT
18	-	few	TRBJ1-3	TRBV4-1	CASSQGVFWDLSGNTIYF	TGCGCCAGCAGCCAAGGGGTCTTCTGGGATCTATCCGGAAACACCATATATTTT
16	TRBD2	many	TRBJ2-1	TRBV15	CATSRERGSSYNEQFF	TGTGCCACCAGCAGAGAGCGGGGGAGCTCCTACAATGAGCAGTTCTTC
13	-	-	TRBJ1-1	TRBV9	CASSVTGGTEAFF	TGTGCCAGCAGCGTCACCGGGGGTACTGAAGCTTTCTTT
10	-	many	TRBJ1-4	TRBV2	CASSREKLFF	TGTGCCAGCAGTAGGGAAAAACTGTTTTTT
13	-	many	TRBJ1-1	TRBV18	CASSPPGNTEAFF	TGTGCCAGCTCACCACCAGGGAACACTGAAGCTTTCTTT
15	-	few	TRBJ1-1	TRBV6-1	CASSDLLQPNTEAFF	TGTGCCAGCAGTGATTTACTACAGCCGAACACTGAAGCTTTCTTT
14	TRBD1	many	TRBJ1-4	TRBV6-1	CASSHRGIGEKLFF	TGTGCCAGCAGCCACAGGGGGATAGGTGAAAAACTGTTTTTT
14	-	-	TRBJ2-2	TRBV12-3/TRBV12-4	CASSSHGQGRELFF	TGTGCCAGCAGCTCCCACGGGCAAGGGAGGGAGCTGTTTTTT
15	-	-	TRBJ2-1	TRBV20-1	CSAYINSVPWPEQFF	TGCAGTGCTTATATAAACAGCGTACCCTGGCCTGAGCAGTTCTTC
16	TRBD2	many	TRBJ2-2	TRBV9	CASSSTSGPNTGELFF	TGTGCCAGCAGCTCTACTAGCGGGCCGAACACCGGGGAGCTGTTTTTT
16	-	few	TRBJ2-2	TRBV6-5	CASSLGTQHYTGELFF	TGTGCCAGCAGCCTCGGGACGCAGCATTACACCGGGGAGCTGTTTTTT
15	TRBD2	many	TRBJ2-1	TRBV7-2	CASSFRTSGYNEQFF	TGTGCCAGCAGCTTCAGGACTAGCGGCTACAATGAGCAGTTCTTC
15	TRBD1	few	TRBJ1-4	TRBV4-1	CASSQSRDRNEKLFF	TGCGCCAGCAGCCAAAGTCGGGACAGGAATGAAAAACTGTTTTTT
17	-	many	TRBJ2-6	TRBV5-1	CASSLDGRSSGANVLTF	TGCGCCAGCAGCTTGGACGGAAGAAGCTCTGGGGCCAACGTCCTGACTTTC
12	TRBD2	-	TRBJ2-1	TRBV6-5	CASRLAGGLEFF	TGTGCCAGCCGACTAGCGGGAGGACTAGAGTTCTTC
15	-	few	TRBJ2-3	TRBV28	CASTPGVVGWDTQYF	TGTGCCAGCACCCCGGGGGTGGTTGGGTGGGATACGCAGTATTTT
19	TRBD2	-	TRBJ2-1	TRBV5-1	CASSLEVGGPSSSYNEQFF	TGCGCCAGCAGCTTGGAAGTGGGAGGGCCCTCTAGCTCCTACAATGAGCAGTTCTTC
13	-	many	TRBJ2-7	TRBV2	CASRRDMSYEQYF	TGTGCCAGCAGACGCGACATGAGCTACGAGCAGTACTTC
16	-	many	TRBJ2-3	TRBV29-1	CSVEDAVFSSTDTQYF	TGCAGCGTTGAAGATGCAGTATTCTCTAGCACAGATACGCAGTATTTT
15	TRBD1	-	TRBJ1-4	TRBV15	CATSRGSGTGAPLFF	TGTGCCACCAGCAGAGGGTCCGGGACAGGGGCTCCACTGTTTTTT
15	TRBD1	many	TRBJ1-1	TRBV7-8	CASSLAGQVNTEAFF	TGTGCCAGCAGCTTGGCGGGACAGGTGAACACTGAAGCTTTCTTT
14	-	-	TRBJ1-2	TRBV2	CASSAPLTGGGYTF	TGTGCCAGCAGTGCTCCGTTAACGGGCGGTGGCTACACCTTC
14	-	-	TRBJ2-7	TRBV6-2/TRBV6-3	CASRTSRGGYEQYF	TGTGCCAGCAGGACTTCTAGGGGAGGCTACGAGCAGTACTTC
15	TRBD2	many	TRBJ2-3	TRBV5-1	CASSFSGSRTDTQYF	TGCGCCAGCAGCTTTAGCGGGAGCCGTACAGATACGCAGTATTTT
14	-	few	TRBJ1-3	TRBV6-1	CASSDDTSGNTIYF	TGTGCCAGCAGTGACGACACCTCTGGAAACACCATATATTTT
14	-	few	TRBJ2-3	TRBV30	CAWSRWGGTDTQYF	TGTGCCTGGAGTAGGTGGGGGGGCACAGATACGCAGTATTTT
15	TRBD2	-	TRBJ2-2	TRBV6-5	CASSYASGGSGELFF	TGTGCCAGCAGTTACGCCAGCGGGGGGTCCGGGGAGCTGTTTTTT
12	-	many	TRBJ2-7	TRBV25-1	CASSEERYEQYF	TGTGCCAGCAGTGAAGAGAGGTACGAGCAGTACTTC
13	-	few	TRBJ2-1	TRBV14	CASSQDLGGRQFF	TGTGCCAGCAGCCAAGATTTGGGGGGCAGGCAGTTCTTC
13	-	many	TRBJ1-5	TRBV10-3	CAIRGLFNQPQHF	TGTGCCATCAGGGGACTATTCAATCAGCCCCAGCATTTT
22	-	few	TRBJ2-2	TRBV24-1	CATSSGFSLGFLGRPNTGELFF	TGTGCCACCAGTTCGGGGTTTAGCTTGGGTTTTCTCGGCAGGCCGAACACCGGGGAGCTGTTTTTT
17	TRBD1	-	TRBJ1-1	TRBV7-9	CASSGGFSGRGQRKAFF	TGTGCCAGCAGCGGGGGATTCTCGGGCAGGGGGCAAAGGAAAGCTTTCTTT
14	-	few	TRBJ2-7	TRBV30	CAWSVGNAQYEQYF	TGTGCCTGGAGTGTGGGAAATGCCCAATACGAGCAGTACTTC
16	TRBD1	few	TRBJ2-2	TRBV9	CASSSRTGPGTGELFF	TGTGCCAGCAGCTCTAGGACAGGGCCGGGAACCGGGGAGCTGTTTTTT
15	TRBD2	few	TRBJ2-1	TRBV3-1	CASSQGTSGGPEQFF	TGTGCCAGCAGCCAAGGTACTAGCGGGGGGCCTGAGCAGTTCTTC
12	-	-	TRBJ1-1	TRBV24-1	CATSGRSTEAFF	TGTGCCACCAGTGGCAGGAGCACTGAAGCTTTCTTT
13	-	-	TRBJ2-1	TRBV20-1	CSAIYGSPNEQFF	TGCAGTGCTATCTATGGCTCCCCAAATGAGCAGTTCTTC
14	-	few	TRBJ2-7	TRBV20-1	CSARRTPGSHEQYF	TGCAGTGCCCGTAGGACTCCAGGTAGCCACGAGCAGTACTTC
15	-	-	TRBJ1-2	TRBV15	CATSRTAGTASCYTF	TGTGCCACCAGCAGGACCGCCGGGACGGCCAGTTGCTACACCTTC
13	-	-	TRBJ2-5	TRBV6-1	CASRSLRGETQYF	TGTGCCAGCAGGTCGCTCAGGGGAGAGACCCAGTACTTC
17	TRBD2	few	TRBJ2-3	TRBV11-2	CASSLALAGGTTDTQYF	TGTGCCAGCAGCTTAGCTTTAGCGGGGGGGACCACAGATACGCAGTATTTT
16	-	few	TRBJ2-1	TRBV9	CASSVGTGLSYNEQFF	TGTGCCAGCAGCGTAGGCACGGGACTCTCCTACAATGAGCAGTTCTTC
18	TRBD2	many	TRBJ2-1	TRBV11-3	CASSLGVIAGGPRNEQFF	TGTGCCAGCAGCTTAGGGGTCATAGCGGGGGGGCCCCGCAATGAGCAGTTCTTC
13	-	many	TRBJ2-7	TRBV28	CASRPTGLYEQYF	TGTGCCAGCAGGCCGACAGGACTCTACGAGCAGTACTTC
14	-	many	TRBJ1-2	TRBV20-1	CSASLGAANYGYTF	TGCAGTGCTAGTTTGGGGGCTGCTAACTATGGCTACACCTTC
15	-	-	TRBJ2-1	TRBV7-2	CASSLAGREHNEQFF	TGTGCCAGCAGCTTAGCGGGCAGGGAGCACAATGAGCAGTTCTTC
16	-	many	TRBJ2-5	TRBV4-3	CASSQDPLNTGGAQYF	TGCGCCAGCAGCCAAGATCCCCTTAATACAGGGGGGGCCCAGTACTTC
10	-	few	TRBJ2-1	TRBV12-3/TRBV12-4	CASSNHEQFF	TGTGCCAGCAGTAATCATGAGCAGTTCTTC